One and the same sample provided the 15 T cell receptor beta chains below, sequenced in a study of regulatory T cells in long-lasting Graves disease. CDR3-region Arm-PCR and iRepertoire HTBI primers produced the TCR beta libraries. Via MiXCR, TCRdb re-called the multiplex PCR reads, giving one row per CDR3 protein. This sample has hundreds of thousands of distinct CDR3 sequences, with approximately 15% found just once. Regarding time point: newly diagnosed GD, antithyroid drugs for less than 3 months. Generation of the TCR library employed RNA extracted from PBMCs. These same data were also listed under a study on T cells in Graves' hyperthyroidism and ophthalmopathy.

This material consisted of peripheral blood mononuclear cells (PBMCs), taken at new diagnosis, from a patient treated with antithyroid drugs. These receptors originate from a woman aged 35 to 49 with Graves disease.

The chain recombines TRBV20-1 with TRBJ1-4; TRBD1 agrees at 9 bases. The CDR3 covers 16 residues. Germline CDR1 and CDR2: DFQATT and SNEGSKA (reference sequence). After removal of 6 bases from V and 2 bases from J, the junction contained 10 bases not matched to a gene. The CDR3 sequence is CSAGPGDRETNEKLFF. The CDR3 DNA sequence: TGCAGTGCCGGCCCGGGGGACAGGGAGACTAATGAAAAACTGTTTTTT.

This clonotype was counted many times. The gene calls are TRBV14 and TRBJ2-4; D is uncertain. Trimming removed 5 bases from V and 6 bases from J, with 11 bases in between. Per germline, CDR1 SGHDN and CDR2 FVKESK. CDR3 length: 13 residues. The CDR3 sequence is CASSFDRGNIQYF. Written as DNA, the CDR3 is TGTGCCAGCAGCTTCGACCGAGGAAACATTCAGTACTTC.

Here the CDR3 DNA reads TGTGCCAGCAGCCAATTACAGGGAAAGAACACTGAAGCTTTCTTT. This gives the protein CASSQLQGKNTEAFF. This sequence joins TRBV3-1 and TRBJ1-1; possible D gene TRBD1, 6 bases. Between the trimmed V and J ends, which lost 2 bases and 1 base, there was a span of 11 bases. The germline gives CDR1 LGHDT, CDR2 YNNKEL (reference sequence). This CDR3 is built from 15 residues.

This chain joins TRBV6-2 or TRBV6-3 and TRBJ2-5; D possibly matches TRBD1 or TRBD2 (6 bases each). V lost 6 bases to trimming and J lost 5 bases, with 16 bases between them. The CDR3 is 14 residues long. The germline CDR1 and CDR2 sequences are MNHEY and SVGEGT. CDR3 residues: CASSPDVGGETQYF. As DNA, the CDR3 is TGTGCCAGCAGCCCGGACGTAGGGGGGGAGACCCAGTACTTC.

This clonotype was recorded at least ten times. This chain links TRBV19 with TRBJ2-7, with 7 bases fitting TRBD2. Germline CDR1 is LNHDA and CDR2 is SQIVND (reference sequence). This CDR3 is built from 16 residues. The V segment lost 4 bases and the J segment 5 bases; nucleotides outside the gene matches: 14. CDR3 nucleotides: TGTGCCAGTAGTAAAGTGACGACTAGCAATTTCCACGAGCAGTACTTC. Its translation is CASSKVTTSNFHEQYF.

This clonotype occurred many times. The chain joins TRBV3-1 to TRBJ2-7; 11 bases align to TRBD2. The length of the CDR3 is 14 residues. Unmatched junction bases numbered 3, after V lost 6 bases and J lost 2 bases. Germline assignment: CDR1 LGHDT and CDR2 YNNKEL (reference sequence). As DNA, the CDR3 is TGTGCCAGCAGGGGGACTAGCGGCCCCTACGAGCAGTACTTC. Its protein product is CASRGTSGPYEQYF.

This clonotype was seen repeatedly, ten times or more. The genes are TRBV6-1 and TRBJ2-3, with 8 bases lining up with TRBD2. This CDR3 is built from 14 residues. From germline, CDR1 is MNHNS and CDR2 SASEGT. Trimming cost V 9 bases and J 6 bases; bases outside gene matches: 11. CDR3 nucleotide sequence: TGTGCCAGTCAGGCGGGACTAGAGTCGGATACGCAGTATTTT. The encoded protein is CASQAGLESDTQYF.

This clonotype was seen repeatedly, ten times or more. The chain joins TRBV12-3 or TRBV12-4 to TRBJ2-1; a possible D gene is TRBD2 (7 bases). The CDR3 is 16 amino acids. V shed 5 bases and J shed 4 bases, with 18 bases lying between them. CDR3: CASSGDGGASYNEQFF. DNA for the CDR3: TGTGCCAGCAGTGGCGATGGGGGGGCTTCTTACAATGAGCAGTTCTTC.

This clonotype has ten or more counts. The chain uses TRBV3-1 and TRBJ2-3, with D unclear. V lost 8 bases, J lost 6 bases, and 9 bases lay in between. CDR1 is LGHDT and CDR2 is YNNKEL in the germline V gene (reference sequence). This CDR3 is built from 11 residues. The CDR3, as DNA: TGTGCCAGCTCGCGGCGGGATACGCAGTATTTT. Translation gives CASSRRDTQYF.

This clonotype was picked up many times. The V and J genes are TRBV28 and TRBJ2-3; 7 nucleotides line up with TRBD1. The V segment lost 3 bases and the J segment 9 bases; nucleotides outside the gene matches: 9. The germline CDR1 and CDR2 sequences are MDHEN and SYDVKM. The CDR3 has 14 amino acids. The CDR3 sequence: CASSLGTVAWTQYF. The CDR3 bases are TGTGCCAGCAGTTTGGGGACAGTAGCTTGGACGCAGTATTTT.

The genes are TRBV19 and TRBJ2-7; D may be TRBD1 (6 bases). The ends were cut back, 6 bases at V and 2 bases at J, with 20 bases in the middle. The germline gives CDR1 LNHDA, CDR2 SQIVND (reference sequence). The CDR3 consists of 16 residues. The CDR3 coding sequence is TGTGCCAGTAGAAACAACAGGGAGCGGCTGACCTACGAGCAGTACTTC. This sequence encodes CASRNNRERLTYEQYF.

A few counts support this clonotype. The chain joins TRBV6-5 to TRBJ2-3; possibly TRBD2 for D (5 bases). V was shortened by 2 bases and J by 4 bases, with 10 bases between the two germline ends. The CDR3 consists of 14 residues. Germline V gives CDR1 MNHEY, CDR2 SVGAGI. For the CDR3, the DNA is TGTGCCAGCAGTTACAGAGGGCGGGCAGATACGCAGTATTTT. Amino acid sequence: CASSYRGRADTQYF.

The chain has TRBV4-1 and TRBJ1-4; maybe TRBD1 (5 bases). Trimming left V 1 base short and J 8 bases short, with 8 bases between. Germline assignment: CDR1 MGHRA and CDR2 YSYEKL. The CDR3 covers 13 residues. CDR3 amino acids: CASSQAHREKLFF. The DNA of the CDR3 is TGCGCCAGCAGCCAAGCCCACAGGGAAAAACTGTTTTTT.

The J gene is TRBJ2-1, the V gene TRBV24-1, with TRBD1 as a possible D gene (6 bases). V was trimmed by 9 bases and J by 7 bases, leaving 18 bases between them. CDR3 length: 14 residues. CDR1 is KGHDR and CDR2 is SFDVKD in the germline V gene. DNA for the CDR3: TGTGCCACCCAACACCTGGGGGCCGAAAATGAGCAGTTCTTC. Translating it yields CATQHLGAENEQFF.

Notes on this clonotype: A far larger clone is a single base away, which makes a read error likely. The chain carries TRBV11-3 and TRBJ2-3, with 11 bases identical to TRBD2. V gave up 3 bases and J gave up 0 bases; unmatched junction bases: 2. The CDR3 is 16 residues long. Germline values: CDR1 SGHNT, CDR2 YENEEA. CDR3: CASSFLAGGSTDTQYF. In nucleotides, the CDR3 is TGTGCCAGCAGCTTTCTAGCGGGAGGAAGCACAGATACGCAGTATTTT.